The sequence of this TCR beta chain was determined in a study of T cells in Graves' hyperthyroidism and ophthalmopathy. The overall study: Blood from the periphery was taken at initial diagnosis, before any treatment.

Broader study findings: A 13 V-J model separated ophthalmopathy from stable hyperthyroidism.

The germline V gene has CDR1 MDHEN and CDR2 SYDVKM. The V and J ends lost 6 bases and 5 bases, in that order; junction bases with no gene match: 10. CDR3 length equals 15 residues. RNA transcripts were the template for amplifying TCR beta CDR3 regions. The HTBI primer set served for first-round RT-PCR of the TCR CDR3. Using its own MiXCR run on the multiplex PCR reads, TCRdb lists one record per CDR3 protein. This sample has roughly 200,000 distinct CDR3 sequences, with 15% to 20% found just once. Using more than 8 ml of fresh peripheral blood, PBMCs were prepared. Ten or more counts support this clonotype. Its antigen is undetermined.

Sequencing was done on a sample of blood. This clonotype originated in a man aged 35 to 55 with Graves' hyperthyroidism. This chain uses TRBV28 with TRBJ1-1; 9 nucleotides match TRBD1. The chain's CDR3 is CASSLTTGGVTEAFF. Written as DNA, the CDR3 is TGTGCCAGCAGCCTTACGACAGGGGGAGTAACTGAAGCTTTCTTT.